The sequence of this TCR beta chain was determined in a study of technical replicates of blood from a few donors. In germline, CDR1 is SEHNR, CDR2 FQNEAQ (reference sequence). This CDR3 comprises 15 residues. V gave up 1 base and J gave up 1 base, with 10 bases separating them. Method: immunoSEQ multiplex PCR; TCRdb's copy keeps in-frame clones and lacks some. The data hold more than 70,000 clones, with about 91% observed a single time. Sequences were obtained from T cells isolated from PBMCs. This receptor was obtained from a human donor in good health. The chain recombines TRBV7-9 with TRBJ2-5; tentative D call: TRBD1 (5 bases). The CDR3 sequence: CASSLGTGSQETQYF. The CDR3 region has the DNA TGTGCCAGCAGCTTAGGAACAGGATCCCAAGAGACCCAGTACTTC.